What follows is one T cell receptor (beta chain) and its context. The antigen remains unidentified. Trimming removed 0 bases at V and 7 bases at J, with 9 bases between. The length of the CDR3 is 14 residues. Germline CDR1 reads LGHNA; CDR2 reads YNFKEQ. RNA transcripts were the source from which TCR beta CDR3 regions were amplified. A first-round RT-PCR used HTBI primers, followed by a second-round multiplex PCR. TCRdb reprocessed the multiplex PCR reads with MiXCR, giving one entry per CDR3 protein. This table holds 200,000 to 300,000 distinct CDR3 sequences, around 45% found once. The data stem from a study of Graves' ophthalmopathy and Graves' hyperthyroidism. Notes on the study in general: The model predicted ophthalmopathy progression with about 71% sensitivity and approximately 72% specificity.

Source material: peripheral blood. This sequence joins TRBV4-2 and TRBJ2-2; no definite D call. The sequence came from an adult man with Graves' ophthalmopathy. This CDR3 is CASSQDRYNGELFF. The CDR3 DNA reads TGTGCCAGCAGCCAAGATCGGTACAACGGGGAGCTGTTTTTT.